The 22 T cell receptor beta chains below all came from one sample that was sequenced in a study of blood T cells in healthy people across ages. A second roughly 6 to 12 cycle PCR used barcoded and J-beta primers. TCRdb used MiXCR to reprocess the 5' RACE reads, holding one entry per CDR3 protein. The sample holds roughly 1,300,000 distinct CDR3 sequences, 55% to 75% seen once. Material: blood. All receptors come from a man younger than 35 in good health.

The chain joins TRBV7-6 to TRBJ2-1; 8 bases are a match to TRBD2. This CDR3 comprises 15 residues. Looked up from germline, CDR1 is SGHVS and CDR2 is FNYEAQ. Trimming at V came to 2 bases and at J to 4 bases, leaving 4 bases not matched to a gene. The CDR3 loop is CASSLYAGGYNEQFF. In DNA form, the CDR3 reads TGTGCCAGCAGCTTATATGCGGGGGGTTACAATGAGCAGTTCTTC.

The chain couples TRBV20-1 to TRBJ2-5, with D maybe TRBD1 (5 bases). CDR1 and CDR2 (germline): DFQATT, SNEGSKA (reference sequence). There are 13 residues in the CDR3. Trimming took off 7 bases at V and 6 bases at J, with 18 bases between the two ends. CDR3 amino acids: CSVTPGAGKTQYF. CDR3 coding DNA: TGCAGTGTGACCCCTGGGGCAGGAAAGACCCAGTACTTC.

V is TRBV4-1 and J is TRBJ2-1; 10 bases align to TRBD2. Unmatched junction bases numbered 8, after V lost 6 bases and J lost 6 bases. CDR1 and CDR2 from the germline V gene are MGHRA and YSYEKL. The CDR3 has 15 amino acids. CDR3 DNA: TGCGCCAGCAGTCAAACTAGCGGGGACGGCAATGAGCAGTTCTTC. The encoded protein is CASSQTSGDGNEQFF.

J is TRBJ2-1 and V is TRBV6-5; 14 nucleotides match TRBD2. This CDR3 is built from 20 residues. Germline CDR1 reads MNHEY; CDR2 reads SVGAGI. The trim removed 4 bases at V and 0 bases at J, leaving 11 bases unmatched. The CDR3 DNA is TGTGCCAGCAGTTTCGAAACGGGACTAGCGGGAGAACCCTCCTACAATGAGCAGTTCTTC. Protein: CASSFETGLAGEPSYNEQFF.

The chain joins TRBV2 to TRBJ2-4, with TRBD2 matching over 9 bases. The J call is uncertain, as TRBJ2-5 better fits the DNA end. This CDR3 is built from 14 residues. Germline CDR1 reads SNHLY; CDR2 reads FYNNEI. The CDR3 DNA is TGTGCCAGCAGGGAGACTAGCGGACAAGAGACCCAGTACTTC. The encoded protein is CASRETSGQETQYF.

CDR3 sequence: CASSLSVAGASDTQYF. As DNA, the CDR3 is TGCGCCAGCAGCTTGTCGGTAGCGGGAGCCTCAGATACGCAGTATTTT. The V gene is TRBV5-1, the J gene TRBJ2-3; 9 bases align to TRBD2. Germline loops: CDR1 SGHRS, CDR2 YFSETQ. CDR3 length: 16 residues. Germline trimming cut 1 base from V and 4 bases from J; bases unmatched to any gene: 7.

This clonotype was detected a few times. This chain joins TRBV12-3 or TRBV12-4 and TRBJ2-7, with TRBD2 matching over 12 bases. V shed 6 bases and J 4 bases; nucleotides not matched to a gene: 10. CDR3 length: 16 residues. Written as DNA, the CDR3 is TGTGCCAGCAGCCCACTGACTAGCGGGAGTCTTTACGAGCAGTACTTC. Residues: CASSPLTSGSLYEQYF.

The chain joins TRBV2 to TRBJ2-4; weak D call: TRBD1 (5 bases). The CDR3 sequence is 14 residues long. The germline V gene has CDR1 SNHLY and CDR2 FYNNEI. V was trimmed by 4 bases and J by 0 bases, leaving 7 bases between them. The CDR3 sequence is CASSGQLAKNIQYF. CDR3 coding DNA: TGTGCCAGCAGTGGACAGCTAGCCAAAAACATTCAGTACTTC.

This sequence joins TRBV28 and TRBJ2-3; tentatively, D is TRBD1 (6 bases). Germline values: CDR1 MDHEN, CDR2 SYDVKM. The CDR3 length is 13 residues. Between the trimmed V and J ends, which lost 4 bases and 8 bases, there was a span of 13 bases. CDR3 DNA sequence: TGTGCCAGCAGTTGGACAGAATCGGGTACGCAGTATTTT. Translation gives CASSWTESGTQYF. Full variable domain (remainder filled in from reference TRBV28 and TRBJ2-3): DVKVTQSSRYLVKRTGEKVFLECVQDMDHENMFWYRQDPGLGLRLIYFSYDVKMKEKGDIPEGYSVSREKKERFSLILESASTNQTSMYLCASSWTESGTQYFGPGTRLTVL.

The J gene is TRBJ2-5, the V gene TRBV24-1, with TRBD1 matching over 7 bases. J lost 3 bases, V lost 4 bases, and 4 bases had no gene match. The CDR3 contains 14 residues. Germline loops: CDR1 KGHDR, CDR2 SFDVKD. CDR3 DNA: TGTGCCACCAGTGACTCCGACAGGGAAGAGACCCAGTACTTC. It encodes CATSDSDREETQYF.

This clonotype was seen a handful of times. This chain's CDR3 is CASSAGQGNYEQYF. In DNA form, the CDR3 reads TGTGCCAGCAGCGCGGGACAGGGGAACTACGAGCAGTACTTC. The V call is TRBV9, the J call TRBJ2-7; 10 bases fit TRBD1. The J segment lost 3 bases and the V segment lost 3 bases, leaving 3 bases of the junction unmatched. CDR3 length: 14 amino acids. Looked up from germline, CDR1 is SGDLS and CDR2 is YYNGEE.

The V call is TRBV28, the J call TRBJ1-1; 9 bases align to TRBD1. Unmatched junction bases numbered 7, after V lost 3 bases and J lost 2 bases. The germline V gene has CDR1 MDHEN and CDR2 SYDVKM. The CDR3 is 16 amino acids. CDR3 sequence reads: CASSFDRGIPNTEAFF. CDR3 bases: TGTGCCAGCAGTTTTGACAGGGGGATCCCAAACACTGAAGCTTTCTTT.

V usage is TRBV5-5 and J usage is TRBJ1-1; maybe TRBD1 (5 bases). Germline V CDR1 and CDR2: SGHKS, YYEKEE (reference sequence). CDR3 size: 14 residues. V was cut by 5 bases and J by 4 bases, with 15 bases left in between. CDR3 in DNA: TGTGCCAGCAGTCCGGGGACGGATGTCACTGAAGCTTTCTTT. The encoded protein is CASSPGTDVTEAFF.

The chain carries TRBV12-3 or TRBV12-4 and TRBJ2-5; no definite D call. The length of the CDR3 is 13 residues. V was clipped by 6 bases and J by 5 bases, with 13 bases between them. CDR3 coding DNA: TGTGCCAGCAGGAGTATGAGGCGGGAGACCCAGTACTTC. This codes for CASRSMRRETQYF.

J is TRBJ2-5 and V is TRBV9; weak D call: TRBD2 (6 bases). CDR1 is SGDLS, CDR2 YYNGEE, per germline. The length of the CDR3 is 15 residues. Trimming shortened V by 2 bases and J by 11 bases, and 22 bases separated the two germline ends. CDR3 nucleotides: TGTGCCAGCAGCGTCGAACGGGGGAGCTACAATGAGCAGTACTTC. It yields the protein CASSVERGSYNEQYF.

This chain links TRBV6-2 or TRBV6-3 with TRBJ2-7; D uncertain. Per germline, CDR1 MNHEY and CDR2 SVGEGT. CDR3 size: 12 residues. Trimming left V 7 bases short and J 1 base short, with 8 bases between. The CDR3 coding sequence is TGTGCCAGCAATAACAAATCCTACGAGCAGTACTTC. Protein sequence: CASNNKSYEQYF.

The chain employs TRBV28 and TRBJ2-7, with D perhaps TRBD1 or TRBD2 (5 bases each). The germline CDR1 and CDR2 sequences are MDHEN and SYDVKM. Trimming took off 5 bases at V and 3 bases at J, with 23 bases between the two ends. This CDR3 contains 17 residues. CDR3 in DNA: TGTGCCAGCAGTCAAACCGCCAGATCCCGGGGCCTCTACGAGCAGTACTTC. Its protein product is CASSQTARSRGLYEQYF.

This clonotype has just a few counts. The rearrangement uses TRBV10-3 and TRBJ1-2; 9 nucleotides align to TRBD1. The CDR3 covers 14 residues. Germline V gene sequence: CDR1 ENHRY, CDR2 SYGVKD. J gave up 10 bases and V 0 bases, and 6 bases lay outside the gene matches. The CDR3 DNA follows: TGTGCCATCAGTGAGTCGGGGGGACAGGGATTCTACACCTTC. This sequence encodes CAISESGGQGFYTF.

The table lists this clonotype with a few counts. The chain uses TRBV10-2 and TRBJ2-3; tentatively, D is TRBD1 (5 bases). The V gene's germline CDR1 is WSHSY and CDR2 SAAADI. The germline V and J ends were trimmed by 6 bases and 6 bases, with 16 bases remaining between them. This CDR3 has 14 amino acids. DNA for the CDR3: TGCGCCAGCAGGACAGAAGAAAAACGGGATACGCAGTATTTT. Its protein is CASRTEEKRDTQYF.

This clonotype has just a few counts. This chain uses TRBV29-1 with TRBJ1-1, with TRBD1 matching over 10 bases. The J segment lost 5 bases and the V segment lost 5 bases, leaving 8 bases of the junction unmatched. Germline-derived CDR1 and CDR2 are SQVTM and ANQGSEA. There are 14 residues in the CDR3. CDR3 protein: CSVLRQGAWTEAFF. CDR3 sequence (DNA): TGCAGCGTTCTGAGACAGGGGGCTTGGACTGAAGCTTTCTTT.

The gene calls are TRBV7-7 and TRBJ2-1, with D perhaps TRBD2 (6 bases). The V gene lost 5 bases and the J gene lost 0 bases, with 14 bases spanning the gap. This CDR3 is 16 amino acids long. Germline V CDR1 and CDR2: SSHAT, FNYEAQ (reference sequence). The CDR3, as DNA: TGTGCCAGCAGCCCGGGGCCGGGACTCTCCTACAATGAGCAGTTCTTC. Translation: CASSPGPGLSYNEQFF.

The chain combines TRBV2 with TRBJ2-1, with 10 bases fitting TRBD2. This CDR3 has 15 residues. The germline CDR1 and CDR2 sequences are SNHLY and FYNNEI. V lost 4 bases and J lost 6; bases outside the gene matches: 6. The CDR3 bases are TGTGCCAGCAGTGGGACTAGCGGATTAGTCAATGAGCAGTTCTTC. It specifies CASSGTSGLVNEQFF.